A single sample gave rise to the 10 T cell receptor beta chains below, sequenced in a study of T-cell memory formation after mild COVID-19. TCRdb processed the 5' RACE reads anew with MiXCR; each CDR3 protein has one entry. The table has hundreds of thousands of distinct CDR3 sequences, 15% to 20% seen once. Input material: PBMCs or a T cell subset sorted from them (not recorded which). The receptors derive from a young man who had mild COVID-19 (a few samples of this study predate the infection). Cell type and time point are not known.

The V gene is TRBV7-2, the J gene TRBJ2-3, with D tentatively TRBD2 (7 bases). Trimming shortened V by 2 bases and J by 4 bases, and 16 bases separated the two germline ends. Germline V gene lookup returns CDR1 SGHTA and CDR2 FQGNSA. The CDR3 contains 16 residues. CDR3 sequence: CASSLQAGATPDTQYF. CDR3 nucleotides: TGTGCCAGCAGCTTACAGGCGGGGGCCACCCCAGATACGCAGTATTTT.

V and J are TRBV29-1 and TRBJ2-7; 7 nucleotides line up with TRBD1. The germline gives CDR1 SQVTM, CDR2 ANQGSEA. J lost 4 bases, V lost 7 bases, and 16 bases had no gene match. The CDR3 covers 15 residues. CDR3 sequence reads: CSAGDDLRGPYEQYF. The CDR3 coding sequence is TGCAGCGCCGGGGATGATTTGAGGGGGCCATACGAGCAGTACTTC.

Only a few counts were recorded for this clonotype. The chain carries TRBV7-8 and TRBJ1-1; a possible D gene is TRBD1 (5 bases). The V and J ends lost 1 base and 7 bases respectively, with 10 bases between them. This CDR3 contains 13 residues. From germline, CDR1 is SGHVS and CDR2 FQNEAQ. The CDR3 here is CASSLDWGGEAFF. The CDR3 nucleotides read TGTGCCAGCAGCTTAGACTGGGGGGGTGAAGCTTTCTTT.

This clonotype showed up many times. The chain carries TRBV6-5 and TRBJ2-7; D is possibly TRBD1 or TRBD2 (6 bases each). The V gene lost 3 bases and the J gene lost 6 bases, with 12 bases spanning the gap. CDR3 size: 13 residues. Germline V gives CDR1 MNHEY, CDR2 SVGAGI. The CDR3 loop is CASSYVQGGEQYF. The CDR3 DNA sequence: TGTGCCAGCAGTTATGTACAGGGAGGCGAGCAGTACTTC.

The chain joins TRBV25-1 to TRBJ1-2, with a weak D call TRBD1 (5 bases). Trimming stripped 3 bases from V and 3 bases from J, with 17 bases between. Germline CDR1 is MGHDK and CDR2 is SYGVNS. The CDR3 consists of 16 residues. CDR3 sequence (DNA): TGTGCCAGCAGTGACGGTGGGGCGGTGAGCTACTATGGCTACACCTTC. The encoded protein is CASSDGGAVSYYGYTF.

This clonotype was counted only a few times. This chain connects TRBV5-1 to TRBJ1-2; D gene unclear. CDR3 size: 15 residues. V lost 0 bases to trimming and J lost 4 bases, with 13 bases between them. Germline CDR1 is SGHRS and CDR2 is YFSETQ. CDR3 coding DNA: TGCGCCAGCAGCTTGGCCCGGATGGGAGGCTATGGCTACACCTTC. It translates to CASSLARMGGYGYTF.

The V and J genes are TRBV5-1 and TRBJ2-5; D not certain. With 0 bases removed from V and 1 base from J, the gap between germline ends came to 10 bases. From germline, CDR1 is SGHRS and CDR2 YFSETQ. This CDR3 region has 15 residues. This chain's CDR3 is CASSLERYGQETQYF. In nucleotides, the CDR3 is TGCGCCAGCAGCTTGGAACGCTACGGCCAAGAGACCCAGTACTTC.

The chain combines TRBV12-3 or TRBV12-4 with TRBJ2-3; D possibly uses TRBD1 or TRBD2 (6 bases each). The CDR3 sequence is 15 residues long. V lost 3 bases, J lost 4 bases, and 14 bases lay in between. CDR3 amino acids: CASSLTEGGSDTQYF. The CDR3 region has the DNA TGTGCCAGCAGTTTGACGGAGGGGGGTTCAGATACGCAGTATTTT.

This clonotype appeared a few times. The chain combines TRBV27 with TRBJ2-7; a weak D match, TRBD1 (5 bases). The CDR3 covers 12 residues. Per the germline V gene, CDR1 is MNHEY and CDR2 is SMNVEV (reference sequence). Trimming cost V 3 bases and J 6 bases, with 9 bases left between them. CDR3 bases: TGTGCCAGCAGTTTTAAGGGGATCGAGCAGTACTTC. This translates into CASSFKGIEQYF.

The chain uses TRBV12-3 or TRBV12-4 and TRBJ2-3; D remains ambiguous. The CDR3 sequence is 13 residues long. The germline V and J ends were trimmed by 6 bases and 6 bases, with 13 bases remaining between them. This chain's CDR3 is CASRGSSADTQYF. The CDR3 nucleotides are TGTGCCAGCAGGGGGTCTAGTGCCGATACGCAGTATTTT.